This T cell receptor beta chain comes out of a study of cytomegalovirus exposure and HLA in healthy donors. General study findings and limits: Most sequenced TCRs were rare (though some public TCRs occurred in many donors). According to the study, 160 or so TCR beta chains were cytomegalovirus-associated.

A remark on this clone: The target antigen is unknown.

V shed 5 bases and J 5 bases; nucleotides not matched to a gene: 14. CDR3 length equals 17 residues. Germline V gene data show CDR1 as MDHEN and CDR2 as SYDVKM. The donors were part of the validation cohort, which consisted of about 120 subjects and was separate from the first cohort of several hundred subjects. Method: immunoSEQ multiplex PCR; TCRdb's copy keeps in-frame clones and lacks some. The sample lists 110,000 or so clones, about nine tenths seen once, with roughly 4.4% in the top ten. Material for sequencing was PBMCs. The chain uses TRBV28 and TRBJ2-3, with 9 nucleotides matching TRBD2. The TCR originated in a man younger than 35 in good health and CMV-seropositive. DNA of the CDR3: TGTGCCAGCAGTCCCCAAGCGGGGGGAAGTATGGTAGATACGCAGTATTTT. Its protein product is CASSPQAGGSMVDTQYF.